This entry features one T cell receptor beta chain sequence. Its target is not known. Every one of the patients relapsed after autologous stem cell transplantation (brentuximab vedotin exposure was variable). The data are from a study of PD-1 blockade in classical Hodgkin lymphoma. Study-wide points: By C4D1, CD4+ diversity increased significantly, especially in complete responders. Baseline diversity resembling that of newly diagnosed patients was seen in complete responders. Patients with an early start, nivolumab under 1 year after ASCT, were excluded. Reported baseline diversity: healthy donors highest, relapsed/refractory patients lowest.

Profiling relied on immunoSEQ multiplex PCR, and the TCRdb table lists in-frame clones only, not all of them. The sample contains roughly 70,000 clones, 65% to 75% of which appear only once. The CDR3 spans 10 residues. Germline lookup yields CDR1 DFQATT and CDR2 SNEGSKA (reference sequence). V was clipped by 2 bases and J by 4 bases, with 0 bases between them. The sequencing used peripheral blood mononuclear cells (PBMCs), collected before the second cycle of nivolumab. The sequence derives from a human donor with classical Hodgkin lymphoma. The J gene is TRBJ2-1, the V gene TRBV20-1; D is unresolved. Here the CDR3 reads CSARYNEQFF. CDR3 coding DNA: TGCAGTGCTAGATACAATGAGCAGTTCTTC.